One sample yielded the 5 T cell receptor beta chains listed below, sequenced in a study of blood T cell repertoires in COVID-19. Profiling relied on immunoSEQ multiplex PCR, and the TCRdb table lists in-frame clones only, not all of them. The sample carries about 370,000 clones, roughly nine tenths recorded once. Sequences were obtained from PBMCs or T cells enriched from blood (not recorded which). The origin of the receptors is a man younger than 35 who had recovered from COVID-19.

This clone has more than one count but fewer than ten. V gene TRBV7-9 combines with J gene TRBJ2-1; 7 positions agree with TRBD1. Germline V gene lookup returns CDR1 SEHNR and CDR2 FQNEAQ (reference sequence). This CDR3 has 13 residues. J lost 5 bases, V lost 8 bases, and 6 bases had no gene match. CDR3 coding DNA: TGTGCCAGCGGACAGGTTGGGGACAATGAGCAGTTCTTC. Encoded protein: CASGQVGDNEQFF.

The chain links TRBV29-1 to TRBJ2-3, with D uncertain. The CDR3 extends over 15 amino acids. Looked up from germline, CDR1 is SQVTM and CDR2 is ANQGSEA. V lost 2 bases to trimming and J lost 6 bases, with 18 bases between them. CDR3 nucleotides: TGCAGCGTTGAATTCTCACTCCTCCTGTACGATACGCAGTATTTT. Amino acid sequence: CSVEFSLLLYDTQYF.

The chain combines TRBV7-9 with TRBJ1-3, with D perhaps matching TRBD1 (6 bases). Per the germline V gene, CDR1 is SEHNR and CDR2 is FQNEAQ (reference sequence). V was clipped by 1 base and J by 4 bases, with 11 bases between them. This CDR3 has 15 amino acids. This CDR3 reads CASSLDQGNGNTIYF. The CDR3, as DNA: TGTGCCAGCAGCTTAGATCAGGGGAACGGAAACACCATATATTTT.

This chain joins TRBV18 and TRBJ1-2, with 11 bases that match TRBD1. Germline V gives CDR1 KGHSH, CDR2 LQKENI. The CDR3 contains 13 residues. V was pared by 8 bases and J by 3 bases, with 2 bases of the junction left unmatched. CDR3 sequence: CASQGQGDYGYTF. CDR3 bases: TGTGCCAGCCAGGGACAGGGGGACTATGGCTACACCTTC. Looking up the rest from reference TRBV18 and TRBJ1-2 gives the full variable domain: NAGVMQNPRHLVRRRGQEARLRCSPMKGHSHVYWYRQLPEEGLKFMVYLQKENIIDESGMPKERFSAEFPKEGPSILRIQQVVRGDSAAYFCASQGQGDYGYTFGSGTRLTVV.

The V and J genes are TRBV27 and TRBJ1-5; tentative D call: TRBD1 (6 bases). The CDR3 has 15 amino acids. Germline V gene lookup returns CDR1 MNHEY and CDR2 SMNVEV (reference sequence). V was cut by 1 base and J by 5 bases, with 12 bases left in between. DNA for the CDR3: TGTGCCAGCAGTTTATTACGGGACACCCATCAGCCCCAGCATTTT. Residues: CASSLLRDTHQPQHF.